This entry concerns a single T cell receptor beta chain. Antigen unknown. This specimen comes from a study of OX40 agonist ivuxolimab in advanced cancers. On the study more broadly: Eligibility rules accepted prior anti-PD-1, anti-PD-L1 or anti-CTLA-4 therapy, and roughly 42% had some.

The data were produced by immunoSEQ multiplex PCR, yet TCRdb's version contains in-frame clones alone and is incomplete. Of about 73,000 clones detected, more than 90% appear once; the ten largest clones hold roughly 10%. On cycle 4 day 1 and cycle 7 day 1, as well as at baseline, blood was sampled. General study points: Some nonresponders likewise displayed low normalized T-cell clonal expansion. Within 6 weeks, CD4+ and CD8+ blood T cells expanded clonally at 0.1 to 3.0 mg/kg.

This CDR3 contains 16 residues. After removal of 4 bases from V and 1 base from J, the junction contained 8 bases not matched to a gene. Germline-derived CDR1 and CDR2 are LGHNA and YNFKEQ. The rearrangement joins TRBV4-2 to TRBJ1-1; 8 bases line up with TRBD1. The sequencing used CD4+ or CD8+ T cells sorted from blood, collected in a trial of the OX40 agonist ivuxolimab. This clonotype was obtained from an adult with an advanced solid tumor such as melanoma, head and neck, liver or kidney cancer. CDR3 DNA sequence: TGTGCCAGCAGCCGCGCACCGGGACAGGCGAACACTGAAGCTTTCTTT. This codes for CASSRAPGQANTEAFF.